Shown below are 32 T cell receptor beta chains from a single sample sequenced in a study of control samples from healthy donors and cancer patients. Sequenced by immunoSEQ multiplex PCR; TCRdb stores in-frame clones only, minus some. The sample lists tens of thousands of clones; over 85% were seen once. The specimen was PBMCs. All receptors derive from a woman aged 40 to 49 with lung cancer.

V usage is TRBV3-1 (or the pseudogene TRBV3-2) and J usage is TRBJ2-6; TRBD1 might be the D (6 bases). Trimming took off 4 bases at V and 0 bases at J, with 7 bases between the two ends. The CDR3 length is 15 residues. Germline CDR1 LGHDT, CDR2 YNNKEL (reference sequence). The CDR3 DNA reads TGTGCCAGCAGCCTACAGGGCTCTGGGGCCAACGTCCTGACTTTC. Its translation is CASSLQGSGANVLTF.

This chain joins TRBV12-3 or TRBV12-4 and TRBJ1-1; D gene unclear. The germline V and J ends were trimmed by 3 bases and 4 bases, with 6 bases remaining between them. The CDR3 covers 12 residues. For the CDR3, the DNA is TGTGCCAGCAGTTTGGCGGGCACTGAAGCTTTCTTT. It translates to CASSLAGTEAFF.

DNA for the CDR3: TGTGCCAGCAGTTCCACAGGAGGGACTTTCTTT. It encodes CASSSTGGTFF. The rearrangement uses TRBV6-5 and TRBJ1-1, with D tentatively TRBD1 (5 bases). CDR1 MNHEY and CDR2 SVGAGI come from the germline V gene. CDR3 length equals 11 residues. V lost 4 bases to trimming and J lost 12 bases, with 12 bases between them.

The V gene is TRBV4-1, the J gene TRBJ2-2; 7 nucleotides match TRBD2. Per the germline V gene, CDR1 is MGHRA and CDR2 is YSYEKL. After removal of 5 bases from V and 0 bases from J, the junction contained 6 bases not matched to a gene. This CDR3 region has 16 residues. This chain's CDR3 is CASSYSGEANTGELFF. CDR3 DNA: TGCGCCAGCAGCTACAGCGGGGAGGCGAACACCGGGGAGCTGTTTTTT.

This sequence joins TRBV10-3 and TRBJ1-1; D is unclear. V lost 3 bases and J lost 6, with 14 bases in between. The germline gives CDR1 ENHRY, CDR2 SYGVKD. The CDR3 sequence is 14 residues long. CDR3 sequence (DNA): TGTGCCATCAGTGACTTCGGGGAAGAGGCTGAAGCTTTCTTT. This encodes CAISDFGEEAEAFF.

The chain combines TRBV4-1 with TRBJ1-1, with D possibly matching TRBD1 (5 bases). The CDR3 contains 15 residues. Trimming stripped 6 bases from V and 3 bases from J, with 17 bases between. The V gene's germline CDR1 is MGHRA and CDR2 YSYEKL. CDR3 DNA: TGCGCCAGCAGGGAGCCGGGACGGGGAGACACTGAAGCTTTCTTT. Its translation is CASREPGRGDTEAFF.

The chain couples TRBV29-1 to TRBJ1-2; D perhaps matches TRBD1 (5 bases). This CDR3 is built from 13 residues. The germline CDR1 and CDR2 sequences are SQVTM and ANQGSEA. V was shortened by 4 bases and J by 8 bases, with 17 bases between the two germline ends. The chain's CDR3 is CSVVRQRAGGYTF. The CDR3, as DNA: TGCAGCGTTGTTCGACAGCGGGCGGGGGGCTACACCTTC.

The chain recombines TRBV19 with TRBJ1-5, with D uncertain. Trimming stripped 9 bases from V and 6 bases from J, with 15 bases between. The CDR3 runs 13 residues. The V gene's germline CDR1 is LNHDA and CDR2 SQIVND (reference sequence). The CDR3 DNA reads TGTGCCAGCCTGGGAGCCCCCGGTCAGCCCCAGCATTTT. It is translated as CASLGAPGQPQHF.

The chain recombines TRBV3-1 (or the pseudogene TRBV3-2) with TRBJ2-7; tentative D call: TRBD2 (5 bases). Trimming left V 4 bases short and J 5 bases short, with 12 bases between. The CDR3 is 13 amino acids. Looked up from germline, CDR1 is LGHDT and CDR2 is YNNKEL (reference sequence). The CDR3, as DNA: TGTGCCAGCAGCCTTTCGGGAAGCGACGAGCAGTACTTC. It is translated as CASSLSGSDEQYF.

J is TRBJ2-7 and V is TRBV19; 12 bases fit TRBD2. The length of the CDR3 is 17 residues. With V trimmed by 3 bases and J by 4 bases, 10 bases remained unmatched. CDR1 LNHDA and CDR2 SQIVND come from the germline V gene (reference sequence). The CDR3 sequence is CASSIGLAGGQIYEQYF. DNA for the CDR3: TGTGCCAGTAGTATCGGCCTAGCGGGGGGGCAGATATACGAGCAGTACTTC.

This rearrangement joins TRBV9 to TRBJ2-3; 8 bases line up with TRBD2. Germline CDR1 is SGDLS and CDR2 is YYNGEE. Unmatched junction bases numbered 5, after V lost 0 bases and J lost 2 bases. The CDR3 is made up of 16 amino acids. This CDR3 reads CASSVVSGGNTDTQYF. CDR3 coding DNA: TGTGCCAGCAGCGTAGTGAGCGGGGGAAACACAGATACGCAGTATTTT.

V is TRBV15 and J is TRBJ1-6, with no clear D. Per germline, CDR1 LNHNV and CDR2 YYDKDF (reference sequence). With 1 base removed from V and 5 bases from J, the gap between germline ends came to 12 bases. The CDR3 is 16 residues long. The CDR3 region has the DNA TGTGCCACCAGCAGAGTAAGGAGCCAGAATAATTCACCCCTCCACTTT. Protein sequence: CATSRVRSQNNSPLHF.

The rearrangement links TRBV19 to TRBJ2-7; 10 nucleotides line up with TRBD1. V shed 7 bases and J 0 bases; nucleotides not matched to a gene: 9. Germline loops: CDR1 LNHDA, CDR2 SQIVND (reference sequence). The CDR3 totals 16 residues. CDR3 bases: TGTGCCAGTACAACTTCCGGGACAGGGGCCTCCTACGAGCAGTACTTC. Protein: CASTTSGTGASYEQYF.

The chain links TRBV28 to TRBJ1-5; TRBD1 is a possible D gene (6 bases). Germline loops: CDR1 MDHEN, CDR2 SYDVKM. Trimming took off 6 bases at V and 0 bases at J, with 15 bases between the two ends. The CDR3 extends over 16 amino acids. CDR3 protein: CASSMGGLYSNQPQHF. CDR3 sequence (DNA): TGTGCCAGCAGCATGGGGGGGCTATATAGCAATCAGCCCCAGCATTTT.

This chain joins TRBV3-1 (or the pseudogene TRBV3-2) and TRBJ1-2; D is undetermined. Per germline, CDR1 LGHDT and CDR2 YNNKEL (reference sequence). This CDR3 spans 14 amino acids. Between the trimmed V and J ends, which lost 2 bases and 4 bases, there was a span of 11 bases. The CDR3 reads CASSQYNRLYGYTF. Here the CDR3 DNA reads TGTGCCAGCAGCCAATATAACCGACTCTATGGCTACACCTTC.

The chain has TRBV6-1 and TRBJ1-5; the D gene is possibly TRBD1 (5 bases). Germline CDR1 is MNHNS and CDR2 is SASEGT. The CDR3 is 17 residues long. Trimming removed 4 bases at V and 0 bases at J, with 16 bases between. The DNA for the CDR3 is TGTGCCAGCAGTGCGGGACGGTACTTCGATAGCAATCAGCCCCAGCATTTT. Translation: CASSAGRYFDSNQPQHF.

The chain is built from TRBV21-1 and TRBJ2-1. TRBV21-1 is a recognized pseudogene. The length of the CDR3 is 17 residues. As DNA, the CDR3 is TGTGCCAGCAGCAAAGGGGACGGGGAAGAATCCTACAATGAGCAGTTCTTC. Translating it yields CASSKGDGEESYNEQFF.

The CDR3 DNA follows: TGTGCCAGCAGGCCACAGGATAGTCTGCCCCAGCATTTT. Its protein is CASRPQDSLPQHF. V and J are TRBV28 and TRBJ1-5; D is possibly TRBD1 (5 bases). V was trimmed by 6 bases and J by 9 bases, leaving 15 bases between them. CDR1 MDHEN and CDR2 SYDVKM come from the germline V gene. This CDR3 spans 13 amino acids.

The rearrangement joins TRBV5-5 to TRBJ2-2, with D tentatively TRBD1 (6 bases). The germline V gene encodes CDR1 SGHKS and CDR2 YYEKEE (reference sequence). The ends were cut back, 4 bases at V and 2 bases at J, with 9 bases in the middle. The CDR3 is 14 amino acids. Here the CDR3 reads CASSTGQNTGELFF. CDR3 bases: TGTGCCAGCAGCACGGGACAAAACACCGGGGAGCTGTTTTTT.

The chain combines TRBV12-3 or TRBV12-4 with TRBJ2-5, with no clear D. V lost 8 bases and J 2 bases, leaving 3 bases between the germline ends. The CDR3 is 10 amino acids. The CDR3 loop is CASGQETQYF. The CDR3 DNA follows: TGTGCCAGCGGACAAGAGACCCAGTACTTC.

The V gene is TRBV7-2, the J gene TRBJ1-5; TRBD1 agrees at 7 bases. There are 18 residues in the CDR3. The J segment lost 0 bases and the V segment lost 2 bases, leaving 10 bases of the junction unmatched. Germline CDR1 and CDR2: SGHTA and FQGNSA. CDR3 DNA sequence: TGTGCCAGCAGCTTATGGGGGTCGGGACAGTATAGCAATCAGCCCCAGCATTTT. It codes for CASSLWGSGQYSNQPQHF.

The chain combines TRBV19 with TRBJ1-2; weak D call: TRBD1 (5 bases). The CDR3 consists of 15 residues. Trimming removed 3 bases from V and 4 bases from J, with 15 bases in between. Germline V CDR1 and CDR2: LNHDA, SQIVND (reference sequence). The CDR3 bases are TGTGCCAGTAGTATTAGTGGCAGGGACTTCTATGGCTACACCTTC. Its translation: CASSISGRDFYGYTF.

This sequence joins TRBV20-1 and TRBJ2-1; D gene ambiguous. V gave up 3 bases and J gave up 9 bases, with 9 bases separating them. CDR1 is DFQATT, CDR2 SNEGSKA, per germline (reference sequence). The length of the CDR3 is 11 residues. CDR3 nucleotides: TGCAGTGCTAGTAATCTGATTGAGCAGTTCTTC. Protein: CSASNLIEQFF.

J is TRBJ2-3 and V is TRBV10-2; 13 nucleotides agree with TRBD2. Trimming at V came to 0 bases and at J to 5 bases, leaving 2 bases not matched to a gene. The germline V gene encodes CDR1 WSHSY and CDR2 SAAADI. The CDR3 loop spans 16 amino acids. The CDR3 sequence is CASSESTSGGGDTQYF. Written as DNA, the CDR3 is TGCGCCAGCAGTGAGTCCACTAGCGGGGGGGGAGATACGCAGTATTTT.

The rearrangement links TRBV7-9 to TRBJ1-1, with 7 bases identical to TRBD1. Trimming at V came to 1 base and at J to 9 bases, leaving 5 bases not matched to a gene. CDR1 is SEHNR, CDR2 FQNEAQ, per germline (reference sequence). There are 13 residues in the CDR3. The CDR3 DNA reads TGTGCCAGCAGCTTAGGGGACAGAGGTCAAGCTTTCTTT. Amino acid sequence: CASSLGDRGQAFF.

This chain uses TRBV6-5 with TRBJ1-1, with TRBD1 matching 10 bases. Looked up from germline, CDR1 is MNHEY and CDR2 is SVGAGI. With V trimmed by 6 bases and J by 3 bases, 4 bases remained unmatched. The CDR3 has 14 amino acids. The CDR3 sequence: CASSLGTGDTEAFF. The CDR3 DNA reads as TGTGCCAGCAGCCTCGGGACAGGGGACACTGAAGCTTTCTTT.

V is TRBV25-1 and J is TRBJ1-1; D perhaps matches TRBD1 (5 bases). Trimming took off 4 bases at V and 4 bases at J, with 16 bases between the two ends. The CDR3 loop spans 15 amino acids. Germline V CDR1 and CDR2: MGHDK, SYGVNS. The DNA for the CDR3 is TGTGCCAGCAGTGCTGACACTGGGGGTACCACTGAAGCTTTCTTT. It encodes CASSADTGGTTEAFF.

The CDR3 region is CASSLLGQGVNEKLFF. The DNA of the CDR3 is TGTGCCAGCAGTTTACTTGGACAGGGGGTTAATGAAAAACTGTTTTTT. The chain is built from TRBV28 and TRBJ1-4; 10 bases are shared with TRBD1. The J segment lost 4 bases and the V segment lost 2 bases, leaving 4 bases of the junction unmatched. Looked up from germline, CDR1 is MDHEN and CDR2 is SYDVKM. The CDR3 extends over 16 amino acids.

This chain joins TRBV24-1 and TRBJ2-1; TRBD2 agrees at 11 bases. Trimming at V came to 3 bases and at J to 2 bases, leaving 2 bases not matched to a gene. Looked up from germline, CDR1 is KGHDR and CDR2 is SFDVKD. The CDR3 spans 16 residues. CDR3 sequence (DNA): TGTGCCACCAGTGATGGTAGCGGGGGGGCCTACAATGAGCAGTTCTTC. Amino acid sequence: CATSDGSGGAYNEQFF.

The chain carries TRBV4-1 and TRBJ1-5, with D perhaps matching TRBD1 (5 bases). This CDR3 has 14 residues. V was shortened by 3 bases and J by 5 bases, with 11 bases between the two germline ends. Germline V gene lookup returns CDR1 MGHRA and CDR2 YSYEKL. CDR3 protein: CASSQGVGDQPQHF. CDR3 DNA sequence: TGCGCCAGCAGCCAGGGGGTCGGAGATCAGCCCCAGCATTTT.

This clone appeared once. This sequence joins TRBV7-3 and TRBJ1-1; TRBD1 might be the D (5 bases). The CDR3 totals 15 residues. V was clipped by 4 bases and J by 4 bases, with 16 bases between them. Germline V gene data show CDR1 as SGHTA and CDR2 as FQGTGA. CDR3 sequence reads: CASSSDKAGVTEAFF. The CDR3 region has the DNA TGTGCCAGCAGCTCGGACAAAGCGGGCGTCACTGAAGCTTTCTTT.

This clone has only a few counts. The V gene is TRBV2, the J gene TRBJ1-5; 8 nucleotides line up with TRBD1. V trimming: 6 bases; J trimming: 11 bases; junction bases outside the gene matches: 18. Germline assignment: CDR1 SNHLY and CDR2 FYNNEI. This CDR3 has 16 amino acids. CDR3 residues: CASSRDQGQAQGTQHF. The CDR3 DNA follows: TGTGCCAGCAGCCGCGATCAGGGACAGGCCCAGGGGACCCAGCATTTT.